The entry below gives a single T cell receptor (beta chain) sequence along with its context. Authors' methods: By means of reference gene primer amplification, nucleated cell counts were estimated. Only in-frame clones appear in the TCRdb table, and some are missing; sequencing was by immunoSEQ multiplex PCR. The DNA was the basis for D and trimming; V, J and clone size are from that table. Of roughly 100,000 clones in the sample, 65% to 80% were seen once. In germline, CDR1 is MNHEY, CDR2 SVGAGI. The V and J ends lost 5 bases and 7 bases respectively, with 9 bases between them. The CDR3 is 12 residues long. These data are taken from a study of blood T cell repertoires in COVID-19. Looking at the study overall: PBMCs, B-cell-depleted T cells, or T cells provided the cDNA or gDNA that made up the material.

The chain employs TRBV6-5 and TRBJ1-5; no definite D call. Specimen: peripheral blood. This TCR was recovered from a woman between 70 and 85 years old with acute or convalescent COVID-19. CDR3 amino acids: CASSPRGQPQHF. CDR3 nucleotide sequence: TGTGCCAGCAGTCCCCGGGGACAGCCCCAGCATTTT.